The 20 T cell receptor beta chains below come from one sample, sequenced in a study of control samples from healthy donors and cancer patients. Some clones are missing from TCRdb's copy, which holds only in-frame ones; the method was immunoSEQ multiplex PCR. In the table there are more than 150,000 clones, 92% of which are singletons. Sequenced material: blood. The receptor set was obtained from a woman aged 25-40 years in good health.

Written as DNA, the CDR3 is TGCGCCAGCAGCCTTGGAGACCAAAACTATGGCTACACCTTC. This codes for CASSLGDQNYGYTF. This rearrangement joins TRBV5-1 to TRBJ1-2; D unresolved. There are 14 residues in the CDR3. Germline CDR1 SGHRS, CDR2 YFSETQ. Trimming cost V 4 bases and J 2 bases, with 12 bases left between them.

This chain connects TRBV6-2 or TRBV6-3 to TRBJ2-5; D remains ambiguous. The germline V gene has CDR1 MNHEY and CDR2 SVGEGT. V lost 0 bases to trimming and J lost 3 bases, with 8 bases between them. This CDR3 contains 14 residues. The CDR3 loop is CASSYSSVEETQYF. The CDR3 DNA is TGTGCCAGCAGTTACTCGAGCGTAGAAGAGACCCAGTACTTC.

The chain carries TRBV27 and TRBJ1-3; D gene ambiguous. Trimming left V 5 bases short and J 8 bases short, with 13 bases between. The CDR3 length is 13 residues. The germline V gene has CDR1 MNHEY and CDR2 SMNVEV (reference sequence). The CDR3 reads CASSPLNGDTIYF. The CDR3 region has the DNA TGTGCCAGCAGTCCCTTGAATGGGGACACCATATATTTT.

This clone showed up just a few times. The chain recombines TRBV20-1 with TRBJ2-3, with D perhaps matching TRBD1 (6 bases). Germline loops: CDR1 DFQATT, CDR2 SNEGSKA (reference sequence). V lost 0 bases and J lost 8, with 6 bases in between. The CDR3 length is 11 residues. The CDR3 bases are TGCAGTGCTAGAGAAGGGGGTACGCAGTATTTT. Translating it yields CSAREGGTQYF.

The chain is built from TRBV19 and TRBJ2-5; 11 bases are shared with TRBD1. The CDR3 spans 15 residues. Germline V gene lookup returns CDR1 LNHDA and CDR2 SQIVND (reference sequence). V lost 4 bases and J lost 2; bases outside the gene matches: 3. The CDR3 loop reads CASSSGTGGQETQYF. The CDR3 nucleotides read TGTGCCAGTAGTAGCGGGACAGGGGGGCAAGAGACCCAGTACTTC.

The chain uses TRBV3-1 (or the pseudogene TRBV3-2) and TRBJ2-2, with D perhaps TRBD1 (6 bases). The CDR3 length is 16 residues. Germline V CDR1 and CDR2: LGHDT, YNNKEL (reference sequence). Deletions cut 1 base from V and 0 bases from J, with 9 bases between. Here the CDR3 reads CASSQGTVPNTGELFF. The CDR3 nucleotides read TGTGCCAGCAGCCAAGGGACAGTACCGAACACCGGGGAGCTGTTTTTT.

The table lists this clone with a count of one. V is TRBV11-2 and J is TRBJ2-1; 14 nucleotides align to TRBD2. The germline V gene has CDR1 SGHAT and CDR2 FQNNGV. V shed 3 bases and J 8 bases; nucleotides not matched to a gene: 15. CDR3 size: 19 residues. The CDR3 DNA is TGTGCCAGCAGCTTCAAGCGCACAATGACTAGCGGGAGGGGAGATGAGCAGTTCTTC. This gives the protein CASSFKRTMTSGRGDEQFF.

The V gene is TRBV19, the J gene TRBJ2-1, with a weak D call TRBD1 (6 bases). CDR3 length: 14 residues. V lost 10 bases and J 0 bases, leaving 13 bases between the germline ends. The germline V gene has CDR1 LNHDA and CDR2 SQIVND (reference sequence). The CDR3 spells CATTQGTSYNEQFF. As DNA, the CDR3 is TGTGCCACTACTCAGGGGACCTCCTACAATGAGCAGTTCTTC.

The gene calls are TRBV28 and TRBJ2-3; TRBD2 aligns across 10 bases. Germline lookup yields CDR1 MDHEN and CDR2 SYDVKM. V lost 2 bases, J lost 4 bases, and 6 bases stayed unmatched. The CDR3 runs to 16 residues. CDR3 residues: CASSLGLAVGADTQYF. DNA for the CDR3: TGTGCCAGCAGTTTAGGACTAGCGGTAGGAGCAGATACGCAGTATTTT.

This chain links TRBV15 with TRBJ2-2, with 8 positions matching TRBD1. J was trimmed by 4 bases and V by 3 bases; bases with no gene match: 4. The CDR3 covers 15 residues. Per germline, CDR1 LNHNV and CDR2 YYDKDF (reference sequence). The CDR3 DNA reads as TGTGCCACCAGCAGCAGGGGGCTCGGCACCGGGGAGCTGTTTTTT. Its translation: CATSSRGLGTGELFF.

The chain combines TRBV28 with TRBJ1-5; 7 bases agree with TRBD1. The germline CDR1 and CDR2 sequences are MDHEN and SYDVKM. J was trimmed by 3 bases and V by 2 bases; bases with no gene match: 4. The CDR3 is 15 amino acids. CDR3 sequence (DNA): TGTGCCAGCAGTTTAGTGACAGGGCACAATCAGCCCCAGCATTTT. Amino acid sequence: CASSLVTGHNQPQHF.

The CDR3 nucleotides are TGTGCCAGCTCGTATAGCCGATTTTACGAGCAGTACTTC. It specifies CASSYSRFYEQYF. The chain is built from TRBV7-2 and TRBJ2-7; D is uncertain. CDR3 length: 13 amino acids. Trimming pared 8 bases from V and 4 bases from J, leaving 15 bases between. Germline CDR1 reads SGHTA; CDR2 reads FQGNSA.

This rearrangement joins TRBV25-1 to TRBJ2-1; weak D call: TRBD2 (6 bases). This CDR3 has 15 residues. Germline values: CDR1 MGHDK, CDR2 SYGVNS. Trimming left V 3 bases short and J 7 bases short, with 16 bases between. The CDR3 here is CASSDPREILNEQFF. CDR3 coding DNA: TGTGCCAGCAGTGACCCGCGGGAAATTTTAAATGAGCAGTTCTTC. Full variable domain (rest looked up from reference TRBV25-1 and TRBJ2-1): EADIYQTPRYLVIGTGKKITLECSQTMGHDKMYWYQQDPGMELHLIHYSYGVNSTEKGDLSSESTVSRIRTEHFPLTLESARPSHTSQYLCASSDPREILNEQFFGPGTRLTVL.

This sequence joins TRBV5-6 and TRBJ1-2, with 8 bases matching TRBD1. With 4 bases clipped from V and 0 bases from J, the junction kept 8 bases outside the gene matches. The CDR3 length is 16 residues. Germline V gene sequence: CDR1 SGHDT, CDR2 YYEEEE. In DNA form, the CDR3 reads TGTGCCAGCAGCACTATCGACAGGGGTCCTAACTATGGCTACACCTTC. Amino acids: CASSTIDRGPNYGYTF.

The chain links TRBV2 to TRBJ2-2; 11 bases fit TRBD1. The CDR3 contains 16 residues. V lost 4 bases to trimming and J lost 8 bases; unmatched junction nucleotides: 9. Germline V gene data show CDR1 as SNHLY and CDR2 as FYNNEI. Here the CDR3 DNA reads TGTGCCAGCAGTGGGGACAGGGGGAGGTCTACGGGGGAGCTGTTTTTT. Translated: CASSGDRGRSTGELFF.

The chain employs TRBV18 and TRBJ2-1, with 14 bases lining up with TRBD2. This CDR3 comprises 16 residues. J was trimmed by 7 bases and V by 4 bases; bases with no gene match: 6. Germline V gives CDR1 KGHSH, CDR2 LQKENI. CDR3 region: CASSQRGLAGVNEQFF. CDR3 coding DNA: TGTGCCAGCTCACAACGGGGACTAGCGGGAGTAAATGAGCAGTTCTTC.

With respect to this clone: At one end, the junction sequence differs from germline, possibly due to a read error. The chain employs TRBV29-1 and TRBJ2-7; a weak D match, TRBD1 (8 bases). The germline V gene has CDR1 SQVTM and CDR2 ANQGSEA. The CDR3 runs to 11 residues. The CDR3 protein is CSVIGGGQARF. DNA of the CDR3: TGCAGCGTTATTGGGGGGGGACAGGCCCGTTTC.

This sequence joins TRBV28 and TRBJ1-2; TRBD1 aligns across 10 bases. This CDR3 spans 15 amino acids. Germline-derived CDR1 and CDR2 are MDHEN and SYDVKM. The trim removed 5 bases at V and 4 bases at J, leaving 7 bases unmatched. CDR3: CASSTDRGPAYGYTF. In DNA, the CDR3 is TGTGCCAGCAGTACTGACAGGGGGCCAGCCTATGGCTACACCTTC.

CDR3 sequence: CASSLAVPAYEQYF. The CDR3 nucleotides are TGTGCCAGCAGCTTAGCTGTCCCCGCCTACGAGCAGTACTTC. The chain has TRBV7-9 and TRBJ2-7; D remains unclear. V was clipped by 0 bases and J by 2 bases, with 8 bases between them. The germline CDR1 and CDR2 sequences are SEHNR and FQNEAQ (reference sequence). This CDR3 is 14 amino acids long.

The V gene is TRBV21-1, the J gene TRBJ1-6; the D call in the table, TRBD1, was not verified against the DNA. TRBV21-1 is tagged as a pseudogene. CDR3 length: 15 residues. CDR3 residues: CASSKAVIPNSPLHF. The CDR3 bases are TGTGCCAGCAGCAAAGCTGTCATTCCTAATTCACCCCTCCACTTT.